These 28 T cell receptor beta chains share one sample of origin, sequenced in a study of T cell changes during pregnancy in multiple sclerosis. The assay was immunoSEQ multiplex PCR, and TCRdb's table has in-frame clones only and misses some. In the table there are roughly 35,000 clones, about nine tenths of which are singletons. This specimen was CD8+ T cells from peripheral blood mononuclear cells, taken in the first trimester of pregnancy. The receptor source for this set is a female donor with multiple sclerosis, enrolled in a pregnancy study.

The CDR3 here is CASRQGGNQPQHF. The DNA of the CDR3 is TGCGCCAGCAGACAGGGAGGCAATCAGCCCCAGCATTTT. V is TRBV10-1 and J is TRBJ1-5, with D perhaps TRBD1 (6 bases). Looked up from germline, CDR1 is WNHNN and CDR2 is SYGVQD (reference sequence). CDR3 length: 13 residues. Trimming removed 6 bases at V and 2 bases at J, with 8 bases between.

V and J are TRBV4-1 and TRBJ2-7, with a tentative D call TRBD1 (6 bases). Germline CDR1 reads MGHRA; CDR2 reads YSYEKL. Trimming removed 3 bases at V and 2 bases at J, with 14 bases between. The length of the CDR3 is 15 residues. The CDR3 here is CASSQPSEGAYEQYF. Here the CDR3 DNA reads TGCGCCAGCAGCCAGCCGTCCGAGGGGGCCTACGAGCAGTACTTC.

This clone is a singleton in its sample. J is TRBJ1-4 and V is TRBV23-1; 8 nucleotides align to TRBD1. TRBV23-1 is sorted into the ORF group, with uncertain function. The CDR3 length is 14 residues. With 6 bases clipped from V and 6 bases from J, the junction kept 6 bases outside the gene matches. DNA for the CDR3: TGCGCCAGCAGGATACAGGGGGACCATGAAAAACTGTTTTTT. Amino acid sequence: CASRIQGDHEKLFF.

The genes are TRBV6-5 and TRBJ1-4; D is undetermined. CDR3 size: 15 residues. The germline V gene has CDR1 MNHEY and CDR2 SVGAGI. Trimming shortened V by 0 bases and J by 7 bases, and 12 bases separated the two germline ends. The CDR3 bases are TGTGCCAGCAGTTACTCGACCGGGGTGGGTGAAAAACTGTTTTTT. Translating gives CASSYSTGVGEKLFF.

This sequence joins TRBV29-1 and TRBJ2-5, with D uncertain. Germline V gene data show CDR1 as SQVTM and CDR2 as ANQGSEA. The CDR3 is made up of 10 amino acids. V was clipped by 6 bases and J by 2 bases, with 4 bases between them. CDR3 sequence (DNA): TGCAGCGTCTTACAAGAGACCCAGTACTTC. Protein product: CSVLQETQYF.

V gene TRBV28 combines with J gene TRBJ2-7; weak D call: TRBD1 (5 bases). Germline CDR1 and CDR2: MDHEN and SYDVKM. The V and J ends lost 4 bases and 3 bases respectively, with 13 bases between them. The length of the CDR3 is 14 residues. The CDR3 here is CASSSLDKIYEQYF. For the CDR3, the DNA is TGTGCCAGCAGTTCACTGGACAAGATCTACGAGCAGTACTTC.

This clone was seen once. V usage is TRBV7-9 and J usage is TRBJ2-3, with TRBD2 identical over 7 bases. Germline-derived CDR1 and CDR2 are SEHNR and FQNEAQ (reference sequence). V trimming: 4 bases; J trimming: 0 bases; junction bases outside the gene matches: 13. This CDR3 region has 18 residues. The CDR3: CASSSGDVTSDSTDTQYF. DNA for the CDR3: TGTGCCAGCAGCTCGGGGGACGTCACTAGCGACAGCACAGATACGCAGTATTTT.

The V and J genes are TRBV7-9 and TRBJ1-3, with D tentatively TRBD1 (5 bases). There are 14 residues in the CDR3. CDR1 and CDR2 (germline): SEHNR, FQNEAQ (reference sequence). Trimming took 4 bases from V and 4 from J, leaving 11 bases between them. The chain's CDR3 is CASSSGFEGNTIYF. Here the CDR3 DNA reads TGTGCCAGCAGCTCAGGGTTTGAAGGAAACACCATATATTTT.

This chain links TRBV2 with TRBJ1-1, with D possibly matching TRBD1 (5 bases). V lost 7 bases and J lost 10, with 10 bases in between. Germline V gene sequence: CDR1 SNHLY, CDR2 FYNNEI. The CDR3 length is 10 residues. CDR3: CASKGAVAFF. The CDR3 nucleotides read TGTGCCAGCAAAGGGGCGGTAGCTTTCTTT.

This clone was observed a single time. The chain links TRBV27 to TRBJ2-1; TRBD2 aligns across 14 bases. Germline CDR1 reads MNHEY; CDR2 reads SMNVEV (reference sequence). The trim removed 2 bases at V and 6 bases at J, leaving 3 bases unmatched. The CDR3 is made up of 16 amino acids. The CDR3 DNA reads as TGTGCCAGCAGTTTAGGACTAGCGGGAGGTATCAATGAGCAGTTCTTC. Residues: CASSLGLAGGINEQFF.

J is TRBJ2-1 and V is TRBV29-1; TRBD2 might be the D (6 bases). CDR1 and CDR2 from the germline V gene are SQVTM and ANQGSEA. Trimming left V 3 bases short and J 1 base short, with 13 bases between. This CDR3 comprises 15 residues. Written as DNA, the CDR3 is TGCAGCGTTGACGGAGGGGAGTGGTCCTACAATGAGCAGTTCTTC. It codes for CSVDGGEWSYNEQFF.

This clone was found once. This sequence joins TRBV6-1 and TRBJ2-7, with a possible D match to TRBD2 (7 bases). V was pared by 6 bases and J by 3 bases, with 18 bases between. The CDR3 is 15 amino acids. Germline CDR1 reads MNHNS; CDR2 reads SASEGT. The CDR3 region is CASRGGGRDLYEQYF. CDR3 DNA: TGTGCCAGCAGAGGGGGGGGCAGGGACCTCTACGAGCAGTACTTC.

CDR3 amino acids: CASSLEAGGYNEQFF. For the CDR3, the DNA is TGTGCCAGCAGCTTGGAGGCCGGAGGGTACAATGAGCAGTTCTTC. The chain combines TRBV7-6 with TRBJ2-1; D is possibly TRBD2 (6 bases). Germline V gene lookup returns CDR1 SGHVS and CDR2 FNYEAQ. Trimming removed 3 bases from V and 4 bases from J, with 13 bases in between. This CDR3 has 15 amino acids.

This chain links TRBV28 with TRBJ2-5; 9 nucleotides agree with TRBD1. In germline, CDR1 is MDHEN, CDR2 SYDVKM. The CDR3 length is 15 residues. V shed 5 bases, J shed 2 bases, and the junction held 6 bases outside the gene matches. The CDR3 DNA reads TGTGCCAGCAGTATGGGACAGGGAACGCAAGAGACCCAGTACTTC. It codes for CASSMGQGTQETQYF.

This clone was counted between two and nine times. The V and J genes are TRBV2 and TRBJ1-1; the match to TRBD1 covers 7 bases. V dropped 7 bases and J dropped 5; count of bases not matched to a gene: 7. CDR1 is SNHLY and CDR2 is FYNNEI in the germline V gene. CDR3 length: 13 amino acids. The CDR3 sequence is CASNDRVGTEAFF. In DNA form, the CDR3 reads TGTGCCAGCAACGACAGGGTGGGTACTGAAGCTTTCTTT.

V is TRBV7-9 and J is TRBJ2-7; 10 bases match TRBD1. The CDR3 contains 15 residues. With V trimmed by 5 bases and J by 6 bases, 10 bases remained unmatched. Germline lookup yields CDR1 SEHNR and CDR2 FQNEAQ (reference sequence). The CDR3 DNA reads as TGTGCCAGCAGCCCCCGGGACAGGGGCCCCCTCGAGCAGTACTTC. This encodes CASSPRDRGPLEQYF. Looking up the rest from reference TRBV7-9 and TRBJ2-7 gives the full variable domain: DTGVSQNPRHKITKRGQNVTFRCDPISEHNRLYWYRQTLGQGPEFLTYFQNEAQLEKSRLLSDRFSAERPKGSFSTLEIQRTEQGDSAMYLCASSPRDRGPLEQYFGPGTRLTVT.

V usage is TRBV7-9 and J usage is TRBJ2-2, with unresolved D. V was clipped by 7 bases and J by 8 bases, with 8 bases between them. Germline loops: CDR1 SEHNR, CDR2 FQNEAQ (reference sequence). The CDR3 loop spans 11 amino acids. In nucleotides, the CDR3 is TGTGCCAGCACCCGGAGTGGGGAGCTGTTTTTT. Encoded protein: CASTRSGELFF.

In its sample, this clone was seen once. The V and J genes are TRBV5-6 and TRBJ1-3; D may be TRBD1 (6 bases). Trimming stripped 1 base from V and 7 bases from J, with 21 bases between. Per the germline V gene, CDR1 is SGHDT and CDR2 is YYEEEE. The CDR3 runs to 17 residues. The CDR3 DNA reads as TGTGCCAGCAGCTTGTCTGGCAGGGGCTCGAGGCGGAACACCATATATTTT. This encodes CASSLSGRGSRRNTIYF.

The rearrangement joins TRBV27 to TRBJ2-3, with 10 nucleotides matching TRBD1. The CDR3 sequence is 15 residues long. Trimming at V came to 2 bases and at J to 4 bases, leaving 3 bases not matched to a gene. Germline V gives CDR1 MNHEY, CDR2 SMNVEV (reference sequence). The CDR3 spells CASSLAGTGADTQYF. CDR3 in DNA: TGTGCCAGCAGTTTAGCGGGGACAGGGGCAGATACGCAGTATTTT.

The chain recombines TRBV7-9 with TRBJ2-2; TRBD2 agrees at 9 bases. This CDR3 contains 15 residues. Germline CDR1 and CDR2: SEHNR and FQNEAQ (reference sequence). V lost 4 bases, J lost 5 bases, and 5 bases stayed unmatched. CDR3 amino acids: CASSSLAGWTGELFF. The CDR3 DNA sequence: TGTGCCAGCAGCTCCCTAGCGGGATGGACCGGGGAGCTGTTTTTT.

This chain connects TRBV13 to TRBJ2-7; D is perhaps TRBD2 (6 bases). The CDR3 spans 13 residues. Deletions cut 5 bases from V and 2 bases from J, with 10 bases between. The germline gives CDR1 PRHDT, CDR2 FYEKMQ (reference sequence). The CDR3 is CASSRGTPYEQYF. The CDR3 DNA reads TGTGCCAGCAGCCGCGGGACTCCCTACGAGCAGTACTTC. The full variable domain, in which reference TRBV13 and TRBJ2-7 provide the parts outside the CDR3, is AAGVIQSPRHLIKEKRETATLKCYPIPRHDTVYWYQQGPGQDPQFLISFYEKMQSDKGSIPDRFSAQQFSDYHSELNMSSLELGDSALYFCASSRGTPYEQYFGPGTRLTVT.

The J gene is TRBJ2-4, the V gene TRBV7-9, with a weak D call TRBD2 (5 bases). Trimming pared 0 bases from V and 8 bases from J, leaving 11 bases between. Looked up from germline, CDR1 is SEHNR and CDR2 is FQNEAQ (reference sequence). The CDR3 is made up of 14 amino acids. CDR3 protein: CASSLAEDSDIQYF. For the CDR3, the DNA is TGTGCCAGCAGCTTAGCGGAGGACTCCGACATTCAGTACTTC.

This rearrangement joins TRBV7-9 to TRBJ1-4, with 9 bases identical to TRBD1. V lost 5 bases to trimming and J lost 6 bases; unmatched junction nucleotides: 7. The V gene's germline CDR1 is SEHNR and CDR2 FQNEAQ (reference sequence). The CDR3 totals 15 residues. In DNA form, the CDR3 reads TGTGCCAGCAGCCCCTGGACAGGGGACGATGAAAAACTGTTTTTT. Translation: CASSPWTGDDEKLFF.

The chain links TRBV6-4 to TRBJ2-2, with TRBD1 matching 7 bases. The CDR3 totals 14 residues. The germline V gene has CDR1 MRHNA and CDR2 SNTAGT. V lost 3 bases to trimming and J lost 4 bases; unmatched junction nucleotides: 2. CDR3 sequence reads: CASSERDSTGELFF. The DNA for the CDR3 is TGTGCCAGCAGTGAAAGGGACAGCACCGGGGAGCTGTTTTTT.

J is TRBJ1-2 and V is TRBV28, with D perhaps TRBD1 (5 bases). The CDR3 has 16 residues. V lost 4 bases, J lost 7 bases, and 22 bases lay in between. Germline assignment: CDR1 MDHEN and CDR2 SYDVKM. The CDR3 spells CASSSPGRGRVGGYTF. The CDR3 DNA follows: TGTGCCAGCAGTTCCCCCGGGCGAGGCAGGGTCGGTGGCTACACCTTC.

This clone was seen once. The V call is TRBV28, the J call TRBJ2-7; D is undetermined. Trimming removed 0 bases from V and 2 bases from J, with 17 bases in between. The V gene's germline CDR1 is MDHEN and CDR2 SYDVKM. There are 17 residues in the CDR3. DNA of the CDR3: TGTGCCAGCAGTTTATGGCGCCCCGTCAGGCCCCCCTACGAGCAGTACTTC. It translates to CASSLWRPVRPPYEQYF.

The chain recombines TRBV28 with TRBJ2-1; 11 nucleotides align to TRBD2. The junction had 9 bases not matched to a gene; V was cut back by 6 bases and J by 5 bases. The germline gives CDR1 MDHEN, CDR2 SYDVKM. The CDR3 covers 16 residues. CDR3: CASRLAGGPGDNEQFF. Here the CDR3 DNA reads TGTGCCAGCAGGCTAGCGGGAGGCCCGGGTGACAATGAGCAGTTCTTC.

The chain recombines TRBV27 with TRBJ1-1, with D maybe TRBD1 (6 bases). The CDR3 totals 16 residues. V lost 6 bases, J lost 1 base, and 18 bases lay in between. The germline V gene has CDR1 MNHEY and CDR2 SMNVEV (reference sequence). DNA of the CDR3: TGTGCCAGCAGGACCGATTGGACCAGGGGGAACACTGAAGCTTTCTTT. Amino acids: CASRTDWTRGNTEAFF.